This TCR beta chain originates from a study of graft-versus-host responses after intestinal transplantation. Data came from immunoSEQ multiplex PCR; TCRdb stores just in-frame clones and leaves some out. The sample has some 88,000 clones, more than 85% seen once. This clone has only one observation. Its target is not known. Sequences were derived from unstimulated CD8+ T cells sorted from spleen or lymph node cells, sampled before intestinal transplant. The sequence was collected from a human donor who received an intestinal transplant.

CDR3 bases: TGTGCCAGCAGCCCATCACCGGGCGGGGAGGCTAACTATGGCTACACCTTC. It is translated as CASSPSPGGEANYGYTF. The chain employs TRBV13 and TRBJ1-2; D remains unclear. Germline V gives CDR1 PRHDT, CDR2 FYEKMQ (reference sequence). The CDR3 has 17 residues. V lost 5 bases and J lost 0, with 19 bases in between.